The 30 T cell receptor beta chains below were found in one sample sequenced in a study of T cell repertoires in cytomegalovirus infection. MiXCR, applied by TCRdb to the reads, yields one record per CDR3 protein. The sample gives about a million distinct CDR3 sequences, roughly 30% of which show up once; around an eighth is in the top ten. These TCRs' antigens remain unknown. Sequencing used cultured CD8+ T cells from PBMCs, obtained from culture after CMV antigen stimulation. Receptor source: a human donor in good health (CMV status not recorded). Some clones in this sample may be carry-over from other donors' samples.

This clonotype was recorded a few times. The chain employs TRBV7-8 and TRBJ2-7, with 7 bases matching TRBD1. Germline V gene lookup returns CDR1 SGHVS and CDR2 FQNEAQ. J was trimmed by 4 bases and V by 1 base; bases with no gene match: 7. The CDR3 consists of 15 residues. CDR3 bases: TGTGCCAGCAGCTTAGGCAGGGGGACCTCTTACGAGCAGTACGTC. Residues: CASSLGRGTSYEQYV.

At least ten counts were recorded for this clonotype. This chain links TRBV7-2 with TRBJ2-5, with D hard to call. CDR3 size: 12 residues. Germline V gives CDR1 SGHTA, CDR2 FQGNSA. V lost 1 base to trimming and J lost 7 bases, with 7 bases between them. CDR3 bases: TGTGCCAGCAGCTTAGGGTTGGGGACCCAGTACTTC. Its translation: CASSLGLGTQYF.

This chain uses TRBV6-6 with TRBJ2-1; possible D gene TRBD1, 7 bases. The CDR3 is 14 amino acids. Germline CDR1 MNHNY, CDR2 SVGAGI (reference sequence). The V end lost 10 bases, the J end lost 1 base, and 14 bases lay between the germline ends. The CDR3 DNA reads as TGTGCCAACTCCCAGGGGGGTTCCTACAATGAGCAGTTCTTC. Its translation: CANSQGGSYNEQFF.

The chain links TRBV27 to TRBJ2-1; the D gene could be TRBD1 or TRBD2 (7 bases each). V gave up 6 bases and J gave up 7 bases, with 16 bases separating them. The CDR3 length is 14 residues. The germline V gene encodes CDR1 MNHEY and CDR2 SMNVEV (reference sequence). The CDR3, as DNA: TGTGCCAGCAGACCAGGGGGGGGAATGAATGAGCAGTTCTTC. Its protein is CASRPGGGMNEQFF.

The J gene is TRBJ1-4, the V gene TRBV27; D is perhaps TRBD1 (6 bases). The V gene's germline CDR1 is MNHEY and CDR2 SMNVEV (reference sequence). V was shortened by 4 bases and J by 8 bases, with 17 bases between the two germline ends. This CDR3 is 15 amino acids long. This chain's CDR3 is CASSSSGGIREKLFF. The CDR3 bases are TGTGCCAGCAGTTCCTCCGGGGGCATCCGGGAAAAACTGTTTTTT.

In DNA form, the CDR3 reads TGTGCCAGCAGTTTTATAGGGGGCGAAGAGACCCAGTACTTC. This translates into CASSFIGGEETQYF. The rearrangement joins TRBV27 to TRBJ2-5; 7 bases are shared with TRBD1. CDR1 and CDR2 from the germline V gene are MNHEY and SMNVEV (reference sequence). The J segment lost 3 bases and the V segment lost 3 bases, leaving 4 bases of the junction unmatched. CDR3 length equals 14 residues.

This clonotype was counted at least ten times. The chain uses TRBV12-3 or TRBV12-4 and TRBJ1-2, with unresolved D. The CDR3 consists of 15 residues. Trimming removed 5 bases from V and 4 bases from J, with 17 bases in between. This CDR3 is CASSPGAPTIYGYTF. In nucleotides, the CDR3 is TGTGCCAGCAGTCCAGGAGCCCCGACCATCTATGGCTACACCTTC.

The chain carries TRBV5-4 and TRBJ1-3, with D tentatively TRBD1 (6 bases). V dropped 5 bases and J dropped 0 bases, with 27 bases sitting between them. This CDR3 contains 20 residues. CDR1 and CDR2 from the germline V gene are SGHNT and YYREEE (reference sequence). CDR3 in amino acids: CASSLYYPPIGGISGNTIYF. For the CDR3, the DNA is TGTGCCAGCAGTTTATATTACCCTCCAATAGGGGGTATCTCTGGAAACACCATATATTTT.

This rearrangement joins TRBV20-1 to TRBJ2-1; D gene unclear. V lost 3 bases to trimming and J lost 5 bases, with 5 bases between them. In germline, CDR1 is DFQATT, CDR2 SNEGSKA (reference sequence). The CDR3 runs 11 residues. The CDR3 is CSARPDNEQFF. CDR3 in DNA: TGCAGTGCTAGGCCAGACAATGAGCAGTTCTTC.

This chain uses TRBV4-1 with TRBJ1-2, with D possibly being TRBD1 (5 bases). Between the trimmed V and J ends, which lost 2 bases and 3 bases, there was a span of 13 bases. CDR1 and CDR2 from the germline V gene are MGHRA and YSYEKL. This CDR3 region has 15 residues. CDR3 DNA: TGCGCCAGCAGCCAAAGCCCACAGGTCGACTATGGCTACACCTTC. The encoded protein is CASSQSPQVDYGYTF.

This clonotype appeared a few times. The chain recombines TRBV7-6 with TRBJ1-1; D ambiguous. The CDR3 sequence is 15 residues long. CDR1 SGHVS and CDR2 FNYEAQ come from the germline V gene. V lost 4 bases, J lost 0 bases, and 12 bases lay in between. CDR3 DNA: TGTGCCAGCAGCTCCAGATTGGGGATGAACACTGAAGCTTTCTTT. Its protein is CASSSRLGMNTEAFF.

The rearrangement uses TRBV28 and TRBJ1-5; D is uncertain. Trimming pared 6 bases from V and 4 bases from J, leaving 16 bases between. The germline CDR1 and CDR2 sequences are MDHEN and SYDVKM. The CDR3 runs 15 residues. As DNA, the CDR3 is TGTGCCAGCAGCCTTTCATCAGGACTTAATCAGCCCCAGCATTTT. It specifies CASSLSSGLNQPQHF.

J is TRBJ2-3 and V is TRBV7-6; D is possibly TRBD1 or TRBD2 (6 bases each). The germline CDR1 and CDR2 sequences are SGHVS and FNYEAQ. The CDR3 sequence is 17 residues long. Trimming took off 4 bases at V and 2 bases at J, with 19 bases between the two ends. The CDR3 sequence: CASSSRGGQGLTDTQYF. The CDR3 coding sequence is TGTGCCAGCAGCTCCAGAGGGGGGCAGGGTCTCACAGATACGCAGTATTTT.

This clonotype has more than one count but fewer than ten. This chain's CDR3 is CASSIVSNLNTEAFF. DNA of the CDR3: TGTGCCAGTAGTATAGTCTCTAATTTGAACACTGAAGCTTTCTTT. The chain couples TRBV19 to TRBJ1-1; no definite D call. Trimming removed 1 base at V and 0 bases at J, with 9 bases between. This CDR3 comprises 15 residues. Germline V lookup: CDR1 LNHDA, CDR2 SQIVND (reference sequence). The variable domain in full, with the rest retrieved from reference TRBV19 and TRBJ1-1, is DGGITQSPKYLFRKEGQNVTLSCEQNLNHDAMYWYRQDPGQGLRLIYYSQIVNDFQKGDIAEGYSVSREKKESFPLTVTSAQKNPTAFYLCASSIVSNLNTEAFFGQGTRLTVV.

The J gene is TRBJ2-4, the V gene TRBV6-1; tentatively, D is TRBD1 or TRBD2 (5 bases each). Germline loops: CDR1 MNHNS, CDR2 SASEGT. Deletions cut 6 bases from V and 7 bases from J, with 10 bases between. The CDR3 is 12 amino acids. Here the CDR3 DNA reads TGTGCCAGCAGGTCCGGGGCCAACATTCAGTACTTC. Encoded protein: CASRSGANIQYF.

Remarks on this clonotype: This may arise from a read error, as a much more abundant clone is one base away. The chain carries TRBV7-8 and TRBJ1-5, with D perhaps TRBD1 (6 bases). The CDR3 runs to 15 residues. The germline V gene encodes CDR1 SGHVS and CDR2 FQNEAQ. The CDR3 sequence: CAGRRGTGPNQPQHF. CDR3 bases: TGTGCCGGCAGAAGGGGAACAGGGCCTAATCAGCCCCAGCATTTT.

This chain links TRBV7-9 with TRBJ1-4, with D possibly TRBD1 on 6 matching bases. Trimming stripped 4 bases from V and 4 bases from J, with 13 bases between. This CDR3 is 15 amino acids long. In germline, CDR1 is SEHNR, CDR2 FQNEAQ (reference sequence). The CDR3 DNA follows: TGTGCCAGCAGCTCTAGACAGGCCATTAATGAAAAACTGTTTTTT. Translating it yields CASSSRQAINEKLFF.

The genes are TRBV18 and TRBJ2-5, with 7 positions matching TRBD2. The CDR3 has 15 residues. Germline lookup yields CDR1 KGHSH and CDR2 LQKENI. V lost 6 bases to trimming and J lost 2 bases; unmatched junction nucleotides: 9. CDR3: CASSGGDYPQETQYF. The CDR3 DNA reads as TGTGCCAGCTCGGGCGGGGACTACCCACAAGAGACCCAGTACTTC. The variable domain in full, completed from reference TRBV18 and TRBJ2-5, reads NAGVMQNPRHLVRRRGQEARLRCSPMKGHSHVYWYRQLPEEGLKFMVYLQKENIIDESGMPKERFSAEFPKEGPSILRIQQVVRGDSAAYFCASSGGDYPQETQYFGPGTRLLVL.

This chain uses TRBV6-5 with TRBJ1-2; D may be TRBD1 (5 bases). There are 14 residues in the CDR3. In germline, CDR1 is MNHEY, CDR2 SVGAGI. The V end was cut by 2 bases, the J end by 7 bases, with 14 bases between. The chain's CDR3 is CASSYGHFLGGYTF. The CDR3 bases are TGTGCCAGCAGTTACGGACATTTTCTCGGTGGCTACACCTTC.

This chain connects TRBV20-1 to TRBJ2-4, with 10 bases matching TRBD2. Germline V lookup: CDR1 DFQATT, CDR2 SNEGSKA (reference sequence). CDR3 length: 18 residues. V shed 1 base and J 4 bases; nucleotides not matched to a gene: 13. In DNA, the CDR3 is TGCAGTGCTAGAGTGGGGCTAGCGGGGGCCATGGGTAAAAACATTCAGTACTTC. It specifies CSARVGLAGAMGKNIQYF.

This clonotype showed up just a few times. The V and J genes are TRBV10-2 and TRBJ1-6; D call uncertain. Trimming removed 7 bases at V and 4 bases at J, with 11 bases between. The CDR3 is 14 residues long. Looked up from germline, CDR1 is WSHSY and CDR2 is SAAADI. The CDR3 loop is CASKTADYNSPLHF. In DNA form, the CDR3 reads TGCGCCAGCAAAACAGCCGATTATAATTCACCCCTCCACTTT.

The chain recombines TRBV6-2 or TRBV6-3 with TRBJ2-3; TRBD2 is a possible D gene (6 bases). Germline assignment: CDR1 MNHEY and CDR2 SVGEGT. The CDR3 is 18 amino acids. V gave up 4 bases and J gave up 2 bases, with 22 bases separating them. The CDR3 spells CASSWRGWGPSPTDTQYF. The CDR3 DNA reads TGTGCCAGCAGTTGGAGGGGATGGGGCCCGAGCCCCACAGATACGCAGTATTTT.

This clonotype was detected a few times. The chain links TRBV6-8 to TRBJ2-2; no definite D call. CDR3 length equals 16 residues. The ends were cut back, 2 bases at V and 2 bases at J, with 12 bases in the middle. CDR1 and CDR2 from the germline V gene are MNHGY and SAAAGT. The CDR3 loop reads CASSYADQPNTGELFF. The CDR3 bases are TGTGCCAGCAGTTACGCTGACCAGCCTAACACCGGGGAGCTGTTTTTT.

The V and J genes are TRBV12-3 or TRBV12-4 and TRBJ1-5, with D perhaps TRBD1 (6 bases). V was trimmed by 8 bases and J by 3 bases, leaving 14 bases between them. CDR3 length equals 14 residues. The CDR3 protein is CASSIGGSNQPQHF. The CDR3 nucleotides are TGTGCCAGCTCGATAGGGGGGTCCAATCAGCCCCAGCATTTT.

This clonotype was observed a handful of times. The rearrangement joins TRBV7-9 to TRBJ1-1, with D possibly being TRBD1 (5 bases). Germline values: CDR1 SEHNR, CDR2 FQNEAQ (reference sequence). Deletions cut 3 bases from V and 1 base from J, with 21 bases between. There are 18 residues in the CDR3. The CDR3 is CASSFESREWETNTEAFF. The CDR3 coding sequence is TGTGCCAGCAGCTTCGAAAGCAGGGAGTGGGAAACGAACACTGAAGCTTTCTTT. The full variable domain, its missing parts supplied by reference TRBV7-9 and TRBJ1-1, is DTGVSQNPRHKITKRGQNVTFRCDPISEHNRLYWYRQTLGQGPEFLTYFQNEAQLEKSRLLSDRFSAERPKGSFSTLEIQRTEQGDSAMYLCASSFESREWETNTEAFFGQGTRLTVV.

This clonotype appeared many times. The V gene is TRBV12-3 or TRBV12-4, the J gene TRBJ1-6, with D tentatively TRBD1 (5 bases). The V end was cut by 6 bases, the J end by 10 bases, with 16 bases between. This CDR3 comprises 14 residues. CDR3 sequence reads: CASSRDPSGSPLHF. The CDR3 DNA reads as TGTGCCAGCAGCCGGGACCCAAGTGGCTCACCCCTCCACTTT.

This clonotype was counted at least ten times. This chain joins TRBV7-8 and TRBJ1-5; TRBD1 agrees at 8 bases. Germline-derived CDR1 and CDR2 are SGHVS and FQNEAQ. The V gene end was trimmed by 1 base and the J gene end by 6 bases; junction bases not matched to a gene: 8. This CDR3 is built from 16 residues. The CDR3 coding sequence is TGTGCCAGCAGCTTAGGATCAGGACAGGGAATTCAGCCCCAGCATTTT. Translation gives CASSLGSGQGIQPQHF.

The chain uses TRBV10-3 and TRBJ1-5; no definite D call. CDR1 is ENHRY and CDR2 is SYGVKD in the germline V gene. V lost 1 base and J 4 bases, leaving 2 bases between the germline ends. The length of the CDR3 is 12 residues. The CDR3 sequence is CAISELNQPQHF. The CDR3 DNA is TGTGCCATCAGTGAGTTAAATCAGCCCCAGCATTTT.

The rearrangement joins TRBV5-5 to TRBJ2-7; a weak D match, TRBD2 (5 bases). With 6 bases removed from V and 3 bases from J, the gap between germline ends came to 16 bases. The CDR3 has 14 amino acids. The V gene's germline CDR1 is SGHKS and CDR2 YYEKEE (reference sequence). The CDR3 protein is CASTPVAGYYEQYF. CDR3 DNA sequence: TGTGCCAGCACCCCAGTGGCGGGTTACTACGAGCAGTACTTC.

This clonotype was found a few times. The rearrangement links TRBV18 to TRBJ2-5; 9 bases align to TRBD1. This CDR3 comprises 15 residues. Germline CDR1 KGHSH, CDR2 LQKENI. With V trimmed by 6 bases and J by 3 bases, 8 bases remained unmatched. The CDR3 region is CASSDQRDREETQYF. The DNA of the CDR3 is TGTGCCAGCTCCGACCAACGGGACAGGGAAGAGACCCAGTACTTC.